The source of this T cell receptor (beta chain) is a study of blood T cell repertoires in COVID-19. Across the study: Specimens from acute and convalescent COVID-19 originated in the United States, Italy and Spain.

Per the original methods: For nucleated cells, counts were estimated from reference gene primer amplification. Generated by immunoSEQ multiplex PCR, the TCRdb table keeps only in-frame clones and is missing some. The DNA was the basis for D and trimming; V, J and clone size are from that table. The table has 150,000 to 200,000 clones, 70% to 85% seen once. V lost 5 bases to trimming and J lost 5 bases; unmatched junction nucleotides: 9. The CDR3 sequence is 15 residues long. The germline V gene encodes CDR1 MNHEY and CDR2 SMNVEV (reference sequence). This clone has only one observation. This clonotype was obtained from a woman in her 30s with acute or convalescent COVID-19. Sequencing was carried out using peripheral blood. V usage is TRBV27 and J usage is TRBJ1-5, with 7 nucleotides matching TRBD1. The CDR3 loop reads CASSTGTEGYQPQHF. The CDR3 bases are TGTGCCAGCAGTACTGGGACAGAAGGGTATCAGCCCCAGCATTTT.